This T cell receptor beta chain was captured by sequencing in a study of beta chain features in type 1 diabetes (dated by TCRdb to 2016 to 2018). Notes on the research overall: Patients and healthy donors did not differ in mean age, gender distribution, total cell number or subset yield. Naive and central memory subsets were obtained from all 28 donors, but regulatory and stem cell-like memory subsets were isolated from only 8 patients and roughly eight healthy donors. In the study, recently diagnosed type 1 diabetes patients and matched healthy donors were compared on the TCRB repertoires of their sorted circulating CD4+ T cell subsets. A total of about 110 million sorted cells were examined across all samples, and the number of cells per subset was strongly correlated with RNA yield.

All of the isolated RNA was reverse transcribed with the High Capacity cDNA Reverse Transcription Kit, so expressed TCRB transcripts were sequenced. Deep immunoSEQ sequencing was applied to naive, central memory and regulatory T cell samples, giving an average of roughly 3.5 million total reads per sample. Sorted cells were lysed in RLT buffer, and RNA was extracted using DNase-treated RNeasy Micro or Mini kits according to cell number. To prevent cross-contamination, each cell subset was processed individually, whereas patient and healthy donor samples were processed jointly. The immunoSEQ multiplex PCR was used to amplify TCRB sequences from cDNA, yielding 87-bp fragments that span the CDR3 region. Sequencing of the amplicons was done on the Illumina HiSeq platform. In the source study's methods: Synthetic template baselines were used to correct PCR bias computationally, reads within Hamming distance 2 were collapsed together, and singletons that could not be merged were discarded. By aligning reads against IMGT, V, D and J genes, CDR3 length, and insertions or deletions at six rearrangement sites were assigned. Clonotype counts were normalized to sorted cell number within each subset before computing true diversity and Gini coefficients with the tcR R package. The overlap coefficient, calculated on TCRB nucleotide sequences, was used to measure repertoire sharing. As a proxy for the pre-selection repertoire, out-of-frame TCRB sequences from naive cells were analyzed. Imported from immuneACCESS, the table was reduced by TCRdb to in-frame sequences with V and J called. These copies leave out some clones; in studies compared against another copy, an unresolved V gene accounts for under half, and the cause of the remainder is not known. From that table come the V and J calls and clone size; the DNA was used to work out D and trimming. The sample table shows roughly 310,000 clones, and approximately 10% are seen once. Of the sample, over 0.015% falls within the top ten clones.

A single peripheral blood draw of about 116 mL on average was collected from each donor into heparinised tubes. A BD FACSAria II was used to sort naive, central memory, regulatory and stem cell-like memory CD4+ T cells with a panel that included CD45RO, CCR7, CD25, CD127, CD95 and CD27. Purity was above 95% for every sorted population. PBMCs were separated immediately by Lymphoprep density gradient centrifugation and were stained directly, without being cultured. So that batch effects would be minimized, each experiment stained and sorted samples in pairs, pairing one healthy donor with one patient. As concerns this clone: The antigen it binds to is not known. No clone much larger than this one lies a single base away; base qualities are absent.

Points the paper makes about the study in general: Fewer insertions and more nucleotide deletions at VDJ recombination sites were observed in patients with type 1 diabetes, implying thymic rearrangement abnormalities. Because cDNA rather than genomic DNA was sequenced, highly expressing activated cells could have been over-represented, although no difference in activation and CD3 levels was found between groups. In all four CD4+ subsets, TCRB CDR3 length was moderately but significantly shorter in type 1 diabetes patients. The naive, central memory and regulatory TCRB repertoires appeared to resemble one another more closely among patients than among healthy donors. Shorter templates might be favored by PCR, yet because patient and control samples were amplified and corrected together, any such skew would affect both groups equally. Because the HLA sub-analyses included only small numbers of individuals, any influence of HLA type on TCRB rearrangement was left unresolved.

For this chain, trimming is 2 bases at the V end and 4 bases at the J end, and the number of junction bases without a gene match is 8. The CDR3 runs 17 residues from the cysteine to the phenylalanine. CDR3 DNA only is kept here, 51 bases in frame from base 1. The germline V gene provides CDR1 KGHSH and CDR2 LQKENI. The sequence was obtained from a woman in her twenties or thirties in good health. The chain is assembled from TRBV18 and TRBJ1-2, and TRBD1 aligns with 12 junction nucleotides. The material sequenced was naive CD4+ T cells from blood. What the cell subset or site label conveys for this sample: true naive CD4+ T cells. In nucleotide form, the sequence is TGTGCCAGCTCACCATCGGGACAGGGGGCGATAGCCTATGGCTACACCTTC. The resulting protein is CASSPSGQGAIAYGYTF.